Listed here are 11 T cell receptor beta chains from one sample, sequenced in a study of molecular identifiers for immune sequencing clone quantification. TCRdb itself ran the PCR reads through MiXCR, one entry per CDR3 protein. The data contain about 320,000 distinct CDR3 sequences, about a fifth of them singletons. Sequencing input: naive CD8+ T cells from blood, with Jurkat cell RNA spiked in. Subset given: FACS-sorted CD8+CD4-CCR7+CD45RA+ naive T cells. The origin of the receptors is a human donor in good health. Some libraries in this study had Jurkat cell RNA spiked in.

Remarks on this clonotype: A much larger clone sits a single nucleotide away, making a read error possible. For the CDR3, the DNA is TGTGCCAGCAGCTGTCAACCTTCAGGGGCCAGCTATGGCTACACCTTC. It is translated as CASSCQPSGASYGYTF. The chain combines TRBV13 with TRBJ1-2; possibly TRBD1 for D (6 bases). The CDR3 loop spans 16 amino acids. V was clipped by 4 bases and J by 4 bases, with 19 bases between them. Germline values: CDR1 PRHDT, CDR2 FYEKMQ (reference sequence).

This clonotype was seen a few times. The CDR3 sequence is CSAELDTEAFF. The CDR3 DNA reads as TGCAGTGCTGAATTGGACACTGAAGCTTTCTTT. This rearrangement joins TRBV20-1 to TRBJ1-1; D unresolved. The CDR3 covers 11 residues. Trimming pared 5 bases from V and 3 bases from J, leaving 7 bases between. Per germline, CDR1 DFQATT and CDR2 SNEGSKA (reference sequence).

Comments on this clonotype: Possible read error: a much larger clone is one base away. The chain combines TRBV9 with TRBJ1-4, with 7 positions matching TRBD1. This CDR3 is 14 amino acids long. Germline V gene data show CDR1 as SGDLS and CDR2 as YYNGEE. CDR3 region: CASSVEGGNEKPFF. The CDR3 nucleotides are TGTGCCAGCAGCGTAGAAGGGGGCAATGAAAAACCGTTTTTT.

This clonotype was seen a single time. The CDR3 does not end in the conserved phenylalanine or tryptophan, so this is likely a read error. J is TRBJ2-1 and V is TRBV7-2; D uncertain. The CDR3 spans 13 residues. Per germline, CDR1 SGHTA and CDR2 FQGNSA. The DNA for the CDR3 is TGCGCCAGCAGCCAGAGCTCCTACAATGAGCAGTTCTGC. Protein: CASSQSSYNEQFC.

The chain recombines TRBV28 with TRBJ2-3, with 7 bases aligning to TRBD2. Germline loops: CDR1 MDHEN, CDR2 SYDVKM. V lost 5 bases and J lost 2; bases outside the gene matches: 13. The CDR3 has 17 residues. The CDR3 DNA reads TGTGCCAGCAGTATTGCCCGGGACTATTCGTACACAGATACGCAGTATTTT. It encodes CASSIARDYSYTDTQYF.

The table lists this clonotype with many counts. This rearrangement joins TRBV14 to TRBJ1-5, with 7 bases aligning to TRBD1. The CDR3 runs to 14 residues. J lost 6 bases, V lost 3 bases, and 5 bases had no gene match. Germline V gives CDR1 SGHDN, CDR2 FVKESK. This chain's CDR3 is CASSHGGGIQPQHF. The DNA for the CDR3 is TGTGCCAGCAGCCATGGAGGGGGCATTCAGCCCCAGCATTTT.

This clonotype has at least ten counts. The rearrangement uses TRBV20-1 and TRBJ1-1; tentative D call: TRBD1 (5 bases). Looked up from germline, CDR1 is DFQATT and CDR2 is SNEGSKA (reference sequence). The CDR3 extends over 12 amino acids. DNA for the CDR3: TGCAGCACGAAAGACAGCTACACTGAAGCTTTCTTT. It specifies CSTKDSYTEAFF.

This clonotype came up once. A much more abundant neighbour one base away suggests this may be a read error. CDR3 coding DNA: TGTGCCAGCAGCTCACCATACAAAAACATTCAGTACTTC. This codes for CASSSPYKNIQYF. This chain links TRBV7-9 with TRBJ2-4; unclear D gene. The CDR3 is made up of 13 amino acids. V was pared by 4 bases and J by 3 bases, with 7 bases between. CDR1 is SEHNR and CDR2 is FQNEAQ in the germline V gene (reference sequence).

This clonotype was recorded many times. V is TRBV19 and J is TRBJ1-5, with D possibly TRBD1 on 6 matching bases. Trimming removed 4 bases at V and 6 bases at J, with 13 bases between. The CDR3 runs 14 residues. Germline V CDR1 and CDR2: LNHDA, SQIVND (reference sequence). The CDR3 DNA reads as TGTGCCAGTAGTACCCGGGACATCATTCAGCCCCAGCATTTT. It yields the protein CASSTRDIIQPQHF.

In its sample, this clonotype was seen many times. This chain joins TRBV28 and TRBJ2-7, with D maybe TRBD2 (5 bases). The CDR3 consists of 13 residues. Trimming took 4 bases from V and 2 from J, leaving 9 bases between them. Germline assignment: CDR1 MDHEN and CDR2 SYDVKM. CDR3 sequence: CASSYRGPYEQYF. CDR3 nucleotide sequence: TGTGCCAGCAGTTATCGGGGTCCCTACGAGCAGTACTTC.

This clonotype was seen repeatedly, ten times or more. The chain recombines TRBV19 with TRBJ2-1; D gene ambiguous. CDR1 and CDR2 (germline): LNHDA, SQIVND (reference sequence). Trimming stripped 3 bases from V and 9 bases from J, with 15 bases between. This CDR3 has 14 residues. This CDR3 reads CASSISSGRSEQFF. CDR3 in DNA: TGTGCCAGTAGTATCTCCTCTGGTCGCAGTGAGCAGTTCTTC.